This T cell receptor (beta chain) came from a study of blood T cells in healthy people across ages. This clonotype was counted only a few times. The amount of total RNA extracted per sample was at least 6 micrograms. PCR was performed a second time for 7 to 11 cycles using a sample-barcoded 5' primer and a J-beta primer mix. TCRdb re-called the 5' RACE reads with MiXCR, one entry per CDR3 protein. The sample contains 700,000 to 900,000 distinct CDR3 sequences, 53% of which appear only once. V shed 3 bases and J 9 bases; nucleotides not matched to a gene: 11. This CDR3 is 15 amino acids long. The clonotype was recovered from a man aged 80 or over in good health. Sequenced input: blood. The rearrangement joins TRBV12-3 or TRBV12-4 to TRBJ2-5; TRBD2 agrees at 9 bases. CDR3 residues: CASSFPGTSSRAQYF. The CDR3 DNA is TGTGCCAGCAGTTTCCCCGGGACTAGCAGTCGGGCCCAGTACTTC.